The T cell receptor beta chain under discussion was sequenced for a study of blood T cell repertoires in COVID-19. Study details: Some COVID-19 samples were acute and others convalescent; all came from the United States, Italy and Spain.

Looked up from germline, CDR1 is LNHDA and CDR2 is SQIVND (reference sequence). The V end was cut by 7 bases, the J end by 5 bases, with 23 bases between. The CDR3 has 16 residues. In the source study's methods: Amplification of reference gene primers was used by the study to estimate nucleated cell counts. Some clones are missing from TCRdb's copy, which holds only in-frame ones; the method was immunoSEQ multiplex PCR. V, J and clone size reflect that table, while D and trimming were determined from the DNA. The repertoire holds 130,000 to 150,000 clones, with about 88% as singletons. This clonotype was sampled from a human donor with acute or convalescent COVID-19. The donor label of this sample is uncertain. The sequenced sample was peripheral blood. The V and J genes are TRBV19 and TRBJ1-2; the D is unclear. CDR3 nucleotide sequence: TGTGCCAGTACCACCGGACCCATTTTTGGAGGGTATGGCTACACCTTC. Amino acids: CASTTGPIFGGYGYTF.